Detailed here is one T cell receptor (beta chain). This clonotype has ten or more counts. There is no known antigen for this receptor. There are no base qualities to consult, and no much larger clone falls within one base. The ophthalmopathy patients had moderately to severely active disease, with a Clinical Activity Score of 3 or higher, a NOSPECS grade of 4 or higher, and a disease duration of less than 3 months. Patients with other autoimmune diseases, uncontrolled infections, pregnancy or lactation were excluded from the study. Clinical symptoms, serum thyroxine, TRAb, thyroid ultrasound and orbital computed tomography were used for diagnosis. PBMCs were isolated from about 9 ml of fresh peripheral blood by Ficoll-Paque density gradient centrifugation. Total RNA was extracted using Trizol reagent, and RNA quality was checked on an Agilent 2100 Bioanalyzer. These data belong to a study of Graves' ophthalmopathy and Graves' hyperthyroidism (dated by TCRdb to 2016 to 2019). About the study as a whole: Peripheral blood was collected at initial diagnosis, before any treatment. TCR beta repertoire signatures were used to distinguish Graves' ophthalmopathy from Graves' hyperthyroidism and to predict progression to ophthalmopathy. In total, 135 blood samples were TCR-sequenced: 43 ophthalmopathy, some 72 hyperthyroidism and roughly 17 hyperthyroidism-to-ophthalmopathy patients. To explore V-J signatures that separate ophthalmopathy from hyperthyroidism, a discovery set of around 97 patients was enrolled, consisting of under 50 with ophthalmopathy and 55 to 65 with stable hyperthyroidism. The independent validation cohort included approximately 19 hyperthyroidism patients plus 17 patients who later progressed from hyperthyroidism to ophthalmopathy. T-cell repertoires of thyroid tissue and blood were compared in 5 or 6 hyperthyroidism patients. Following sample collection, hyperthyroidism patients were given methimazole at a starting dose of 30 mg daily, and ophthalmopathy patients were given high-dose intravenous methylprednisolone. The 90 to 100 discovery patients were randomly split 7:3 into training and test sets.

What the research found in general, with its limitations: In validation, the model predicted ophthalmopathy progression with over 60% sensitivity and 72.22% specificity; approximately 12 predicted patients were CT-confirmed with GO in a median of around 6.5 months. Most of the expanded thyroid clonotypes with a frequency above 0.001 were also detected in blood, and it was suggested that the thyroid immune response may be reflected by blood repertoires. Ophthalmopathy was separated from stable hyperthyroidism by the 13-signature model with more than 85% sensitivity and less than 82% specificity in cross-validation and with 80%/75% in the test set. No statistical method was used to predetermine the sample size, and group allocation was not hidden from the investigators.

For repertoire sequencing, the TCR beta CDR3 regions were amplified from RNA transcripts. The first round of RT-PCR was done with HTBI primers and the Qiagen OneStep RT-PCR kit, and was followed by a second round of multiplex PCR, then size selection and purification. Sequencing of the libraries was carried out on an Illumina HiSeq2000 in paired-end mode with 100 bp reads. The original pipeline was this. SOAPnuke was used to process the reads, throwing out any read that had adapters, had uncalled bases, had a mean Phred below 15, or lacked an exact constant-primer or identifier match. High-quality paired reads were merged with COPE v1.2.5. Unique nucleotide sequences were defined as clonotypes and aligned to IMGT TRB V, D and J references using MiTCR v1.1. The analysis was limited to V-J combinations with a frequency above 0.0001, which together covered 99.2% of repertoires. A TCR clonal expansion and chaos score per V-J combination was defined as the ratio of F50 clonal expansion to chaos observed in the TCRdist matrix. Welch's t-statistics and random forest were used to reduce features to about a dozen V-J combinations, which were fed into a naive Bayes classifier. Thyroid-blood repertoire similarity was quantified with the Morisita-Horn index. TCRdb reprocessed the public reads (quality trimming at Q25 with fastp, clone calling with MiXCR) and kept in-frame beta chains. Rows merge per CDR3 protein into single entries with the most common DNA and genes. The V and J calls and clone size come from TCRdb's table, not from the authors' own analysis. In this sample the table shows 350,000 to 450,000 distinct CDR3 sequences, around 17% of which occur a single time. The ten largest clones take up 1.5% to 2% of the sample.

From its cysteine to its phenylalanine, the CDR3 spans 13 amino acids. The sequence is cut down to CDR3 DNA, 39 bases in frame from base 1. CDR1 and CDR2 (MGHRA, YSYEKL) derive from the germline V gene. Deletion took 6 bases off V and 0 bases off J, with a span of 8 bases between the germline ends. The chain was built from TRBV4-1 and TRBJ1-1; no D gene is confidently identified. The sample consisted of peripheral blood. This receptor was obtained from a young woman with Graves' ophthalmopathy. Donor details come from another sample of the same person, matched by shared clones. The bases are TGCGCCAGCAGGGACGGATTGAACACTGAAGCTTTCTTT. This gives the protein CASRDGLNTEAFF.